This TCR beta chain appears in the sequencing data of a study of blood T cell repertoires in COVID-19. The overall study: Samples came from the United States, Italy and Spain, spanning acute and convalescent COVID-19. The cDNA or gDNA used as material had been derived from T cells, B-cell-depleted T cells, or PBMCs.

This CDR3 contains 17 residues. V lost 3 bases to trimming and J lost 1 base, with 16 bases between them. Germline V gene lookup returns CDR1 LNHNV and CDR2 YYDKDF (reference sequence). Per the authors' pipeline: How many nucleated cells were present was estimated from reference gene primer amplification. The assay was immunoSEQ multiplex PCR, and TCRdb's table has in-frame clones only and misses some. That table is the source of V, J and clone size, and D and trimming were worked out from the DNA. The data contain 250,000 to 350,000 clones, approximately 84% of them singletons. The sequence derives from a human donor with COVID-19, enrolled during active disease. The donor label of this sample is uncertain. Sequenced material: peripheral blood. The chain is built from TRBV15 and TRBJ2-4, with a tentative D call TRBD2 (7 bases). The chain's CDR3 is CATSSKRGEGAKNIQYF. CDR3 coding DNA: TGTGCCACCAGCAGTAAAAGGGGGGAGGGGGCCAAAAACATTCAGTACTTC.